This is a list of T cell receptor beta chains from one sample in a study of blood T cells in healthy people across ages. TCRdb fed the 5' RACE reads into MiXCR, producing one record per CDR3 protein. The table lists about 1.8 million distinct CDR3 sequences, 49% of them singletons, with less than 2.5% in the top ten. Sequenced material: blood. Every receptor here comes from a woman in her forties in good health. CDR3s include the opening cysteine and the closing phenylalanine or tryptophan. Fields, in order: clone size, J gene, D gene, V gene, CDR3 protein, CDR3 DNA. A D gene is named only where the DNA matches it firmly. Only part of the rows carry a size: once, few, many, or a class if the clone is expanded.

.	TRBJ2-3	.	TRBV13	CASSPRGSSYPDTQYF	TGTGCCAGCAGCCCCCGGGGGAGTAGTTACCCAGATACGCAGTATTTT
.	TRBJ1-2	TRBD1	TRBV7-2	CASSWGQGIDYGYTF	TGTGCCAGCAGCTGGGGACAGGGCATCGACTATGGCTACACCTTC
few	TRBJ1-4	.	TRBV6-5	CASSYGTDLGEKLFF	TGTGCCAGCAGTTACGGTACAGACCTTGGTGAAAAACTGTTTTTT
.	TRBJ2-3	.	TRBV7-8	CASSLSLAKDTQYF	TGTGCCAGCAGCTTATCTCTAGCAAAAGATACGCAGTATTTT
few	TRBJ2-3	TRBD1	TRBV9	CASSPRTGKTDTQYF	TGTGCCAGCAGCCCCCGGACAGGCAAAACAGATACGCAGTATTTT
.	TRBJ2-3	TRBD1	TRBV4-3	CASSQERTGSTDTQYF	TGCGCCAGCAGCCAAGAAAGGACAGGGAGCACAGATACGCAGTATTTT
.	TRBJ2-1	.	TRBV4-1	CASSQGGFLYNEQFF	TGCGCCAGCAGCCAAGGGGGGTTCCTCTACAATGAGCAGTTCTTC
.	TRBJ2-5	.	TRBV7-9	CASSASGQYF	TGTGCCAGCAGCGCGAGTGGGCAGTACTTC
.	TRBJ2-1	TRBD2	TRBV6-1	CASSRGDAYNEQFF	TGTGCCAGCAGCCGGGGGGACGCCTACAATGAGCAGTTCTTC
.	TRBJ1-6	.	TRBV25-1	CASSPRGSGASYNSPLHF	TGTGCCAGCAGCCCTAGGGGCTCTGGAGCGTCCTATAATTCACCCCTCCACTTT
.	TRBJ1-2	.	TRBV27	CASRAAAYGYTF	TGTGCCAGCCGGGCGGCAGCCTATGGCTACACCTTC
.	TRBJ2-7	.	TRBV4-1	CASSVRDSPYEQYF	TGCGCCAGCAGCGTGCGGGACTCTCCCTACGAGCAGTACTTC
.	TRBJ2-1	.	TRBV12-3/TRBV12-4	CASRWDGGAVNEQFF	TGTGCCAGCAGGTGGGACGGCGGGGCAGTGAATGAGCAGTTCTTC
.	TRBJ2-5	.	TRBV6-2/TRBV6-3	CASSRPGRLLETQYF	TGTGCCAGCAGTCGTCCGGGACGACTTTTGGAGACCCAGTACTTC
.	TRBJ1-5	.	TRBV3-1	CASSQGGRVQPQHF	TGTGCCAGCAGCCAAGGGGGCAGGGTTCAGCCCCAGCATTTT
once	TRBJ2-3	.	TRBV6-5	CASRQADTQYF	TGTGCCAGCAGGCAGGCGGATACGCAGTATTTT
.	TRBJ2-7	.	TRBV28	CASSLSGTLGEQYF	TGTGCCAGCAGTTTATCAGGCACTTTAGGCGAGCAGTACTTC
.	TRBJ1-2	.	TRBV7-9	CASSLVRSKGYTF	TGTGCCAGCAGCTTAGTCCGGTCGAAGGGCTACACCTTC
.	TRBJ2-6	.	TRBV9	CASSAEGSGANVLTF	TGTGCCAGCAGCGCGGAAGGCTCTGGGGCCAACGTCCTGACTTTC
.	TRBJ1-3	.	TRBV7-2	CASSLESGGSGNTIYF	TGTGCCAGCAGCTTAGAGTCCGGAGGCTCTGGAAACACCATATATTTT
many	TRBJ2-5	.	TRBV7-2	CASSLRFQETQYF	TGTGCCAGCAGCTTAAGGTTTCAAGAGACCCAGTACTTC
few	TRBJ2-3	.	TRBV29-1	CSVEPLTDTQYF	TGCAGCGTTGAACCCCTTACAGATACGCAGTATTTT
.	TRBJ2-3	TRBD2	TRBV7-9	CASRDGLAATTDTQYF	TGTGCCAGCAGAGATGGACTAGCGGCGACCACAGATACGCAGTATTTT
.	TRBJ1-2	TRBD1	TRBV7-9	CASSSEGATSGYTF	TGTGCCAGCAGTTCCGAGGGGGCGACAAGCGGCTACACCTTC
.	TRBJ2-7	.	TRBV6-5	CASSPDRGQAYEQYF	TGTGCCAGCAGTCCCGACCGGGGCCAGGCCTACGAGCAGTACTTC
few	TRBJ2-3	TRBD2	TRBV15	CATSRWTSETYTQYF	TGTGCCACCAGCAGATGGACTAGCGAGACATATACGCAGTATTTT
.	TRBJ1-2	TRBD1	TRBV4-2	CASSPSGQGGKNGYTF	TGTGCCAGCAGCCCGTCTGGCCAGGGGGGCAAAAATGGCTACACCTTC
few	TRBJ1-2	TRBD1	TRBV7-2	CASSSQGGRQGRFGYTF	TGTGCCAGCAGCTCACAGGGGGGTCGACAGGGTCGATTTGGCTACACCTTC
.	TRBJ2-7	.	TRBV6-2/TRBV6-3	CASINGATPYEQYF	TGTGCCAGCATAAACGGGGCAACCCCCTACGAGCAGTACTTC
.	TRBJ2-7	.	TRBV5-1	CASSRASGAYEQYF	TGCGCCAGCAGCCGGGCCTCTGGGGCCTACGAGCAGTACTTC
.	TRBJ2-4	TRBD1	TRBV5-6	CASSLVASGGRHIQYF	TGTGCCAGCAGCTTGGTGGCCTCAGGGGGCAGGCACATTCAGTACTTC
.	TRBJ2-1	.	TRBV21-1	CASSGLPQGAISKNEQFF	TGTGCCAGCAGCGGTCTACCTCAGGGGGCTATCTCTAAGAATGAGCAGTTCTTC
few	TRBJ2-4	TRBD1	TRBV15	CATSTLQGGLAKNIQYF	TGTGCCACCAGCACTCTTCAAGGGGGCCTAGCCAAAAACATTCAGTACTTC
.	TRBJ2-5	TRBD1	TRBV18	CASSPRGLREQETQYF	TGTGCCAGCTCACCGAGGGGGCTAAGGGAGCAAGAGACCCAGTACTTC
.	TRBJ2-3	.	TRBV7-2	CASSLAERDTQYF	TGTGCCAGCAGCTTAGCGGAGAGAGATACGCAGTATTTT
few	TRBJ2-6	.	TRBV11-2	CASSLDVRLSGANVLTF	TGTGCCAGCAGCTTAGATGTAAGGCTCTCTGGGGCCAACGTCCTGACTTTC
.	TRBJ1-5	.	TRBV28	CASSLVRGSDGGQPQHF	TGTGCCAGCTCCCTAGTTAGGGGCTCAGATGGTGGTCAGCCCCAGCATTTT
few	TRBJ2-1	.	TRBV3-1	CASSLERYSRDEQFF	TGTGCCAGCAGCCTAGAAAGGTACAGTCGGGATGAGCAGTTCTTC
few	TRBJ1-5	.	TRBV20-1	CSAGGMSNQPQHF	TGCAGTGCGGGAGGGATGAGCAATCAGCCCCAGCATTTT
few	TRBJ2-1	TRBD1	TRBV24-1	CATSEVNRDRVAYNEQFF	TGTGCCACCAGTGAGGTAAACAGGGACAGGGTTGCCTACAATGAGCAGTTCTTC
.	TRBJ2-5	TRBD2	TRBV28	CAGGAGALETQYF	TGTGCCGGGGGAGCGGGGGCCCTTGAGACCCAGTACTTC
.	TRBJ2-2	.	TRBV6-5	CASSYIETGELFF	TGTGCCAGCAGTTACATCGAGACCGGGGAGCTGTTTTTT
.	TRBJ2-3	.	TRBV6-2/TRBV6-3	CASSYTGGSSTDTQYF	TGTGCCAGCAGTTACACGGGCGGGTCTAGCACAGATACGCAGTATTTT
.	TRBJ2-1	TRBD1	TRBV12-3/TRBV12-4	CASSFLGDRGRYNEQFF	TGTGCCAGCAGTTTCCTAGGGGACAGGGGGCGGTACAATGAGCAGTTCTTC
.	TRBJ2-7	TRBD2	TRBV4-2	CASSQESSSGGSYEQYF	TGTGCCAGCAGCCAAGAGTCGTCCAGCGGGGGCTCCTACGAGCAGTACTTC
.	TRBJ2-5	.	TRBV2	CASILGVAEKQETQYF	TGTGCCAGCATCCTAGGGGTAGCGGAGAAACAAGAGACCCAGTACTTC
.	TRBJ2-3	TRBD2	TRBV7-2	CASSLTWTSGDTDTQYF	TGTGCCAGCAGCCTCACGTGGACTAGCGGGGACACAGATACGCAGTATTTT
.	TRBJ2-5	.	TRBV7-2	CASSLRTPDPQYF	TGTGCCAGCAGCTTACGGACACCGGATCCCCAGTACTTC
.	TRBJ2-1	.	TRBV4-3	CASSQRSRIEQFF	TGCGCCAGCAGCCAAAGGTCCAGAATAGAGCAGTTCTTC
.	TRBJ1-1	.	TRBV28	CASRANGGTEAFF	TGTGCCAGCAGGGCGAACGGGGGTACTGAAGCTTTCTTT
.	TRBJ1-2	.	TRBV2	CASSERVSFNGYTF	TGTGCCAGCAGTGAACGTGTCAGCTTTAATGGCTACACCTTC
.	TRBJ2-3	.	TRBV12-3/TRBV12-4	CASSSRYPVSTDTQYF	TGTGCCAGCAGTTCACGCTATCCAGTTAGCACAGATACGCAGTATTTT
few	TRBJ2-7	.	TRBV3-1	CASSPTLGPYEQYF	TGTGCCAGCAGCCCCACCTTAGGCCCCTACGAGCAGTACTTC
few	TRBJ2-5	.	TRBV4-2	CASSQDSLLGTQYF	TGTGCCAGCAGCCAAGACAGCCTATTAGGGACCCAGTACTTC